Listed here are 13 T cell receptor beta chains from one sample, sequenced in a study of shared clonotypes between healthy human individuals. Here immunoSEQ multiplex PCR was the method, and the copy in TCRdb shows in-frame clones only, minus some. The top ten clones hold approximately 25% of a sample with around 100,000 clones, about 67% of them seen once. Sequencing was done on a sample of memory CD8+ T cells sorted from blood. Subset specified: CD45RO+ cells pooled with CCR7-negative TemRA cells. Every receptor here comes from a woman in her twenties or thirties in good health.

V gene TRBV7-9 combines with J gene TRBJ2-7; 9 bases fit TRBD2. This CDR3 contains 15 residues. The germline V gene encodes CDR1 SEHNR and CDR2 FQNEAQ (reference sequence). With 8 bases clipped from V and 6 bases from J, the junction kept 14 bases outside the gene matches. CDR3 in amino acids: CASSRTSARITEQYF. The CDR3 nucleotides read TGTGCCAGCTCCCGGACTAGCGCACGAATTACCGAGCAGTACTTC.

This clone has at least ten counts. The V and J genes are TRBV27 and TRBJ2-2, with D tentatively TRBD2 (6 bases). The CDR3 has 16 residues. Germline lookup yields CDR1 MNHEY and CDR2 SMNVEV (reference sequence). Trimming cost V 3 bases and J 3 bases, with 14 bases left between them. CDR3 in DNA: TGTGCCAGCAGTTTTACGGGAGACGGGGACACCGGGGAGCTGTTTTTT. Its translation is CASSFTGDGDTGELFF.

The chain joins TRBV27 to TRBJ2-1; 11 bases line up with TRBD1. This CDR3 contains 15 residues. CDR1 is MNHEY, CDR2 SMNVEV, per germline (reference sequence). With V trimmed by 3 bases and J by 7 bases, 5 bases remained unmatched. The chain's CDR3 is CASSFSGQGANEQFF. The CDR3 DNA follows: TGTGCCAGCAGTTTCTCCGGACAGGGGGCAAATGAGCAGTTCTTC.

This chain uses TRBV28 with TRBJ2-3, with unresolved D. CDR3 length: 13 amino acids. Trimming took 11 bases from V and 0 from J, leaving 12 bases between them. The germline V gene encodes CDR1 MDHEN and CDR2 SYDVKM. CDR3 sequence (DNA): TGTGCCGCGAACAGTCGGAGCACAGATACGCAGTATTTT. Translation gives CAANSRSTDTQYF.

This sequence joins TRBV21-1 and TRBJ2-7; the table's TRBD2 call for D was not verified on the DNA. TRBV21-1 is a known pseudogene. This CDR3 spans 17 amino acids. For the CDR3, the DNA is TGTGCCAGCAACGAAACGGGGGGTAGCGGGAGCATCCACGAGCAGTACTTC. Encoded protein: CASNETGGSGSIHEQYF.

This clone was found many times. J is TRBJ2-1 and V is TRBV2; 8 bases fit TRBD1. This CDR3 region has 16 residues. Per the germline V gene, CDR1 is SNHLY and CDR2 is FYNNEI. V shed 2 bases and J 6 bases; nucleotides not matched to a gene: 9. CDR3 amino acids: CASSEIPGGEINEQFF. The CDR3 nucleotides are TGTGCCAGCAGTGAAATTCCAGGGGGCGAGATCAATGAGCAGTTCTTC.

This sequence joins TRBV7-9 and TRBJ1-4, with D perhaps matching TRBD1 (6 bases). Trimming left V 7 bases short and J 6 bases short, with 18 bases between. The CDR3 has 15 residues. Germline loops: CDR1 SEHNR, CDR2 FQNEAQ (reference sequence). CDR3 region: CASTPGGRVDEKLFF. As DNA, the CDR3 is TGTGCCAGCACCCCCGGGGGCAGGGTTGATGAAAAACTGTTTTTT. Full variable domain (outside the CDR3, taken from reference TRBV7-9 and TRBJ1-4): DTGVSQNPRHKITKRGQNVTFRCDPISEHNRLYWYRQTLGQGPEFLTYFQNEAQLEKSRLLSDRFSAERPKGSFSTLEIQRTEQGDSAMYLCASTPGGRVDEKLFFGSGTQLSVL.

The chain is built from TRBV5-4 and TRBJ2-5; TRBD2 aligns across 14 bases. Losses at the gene ends were 4 bases for V and 4 bases for J; bases not matched to a gene: 9. The CDR3 runs to 17 residues. Germline V gene sequence: CDR1 SGHNT, CDR2 YYREEE (reference sequence). This CDR3 is CASSVETGLAGVETQYF. DNA for the CDR3: TGTGCCAGCAGCGTGGAAACGGGACTAGCGGGAGTAGAGACCCAGTACTTC.

The chain carries TRBV4-1 and TRBJ1-2; 8 nucleotides agree with TRBD1. The CDR3 spans 15 residues. Trimming removed 4 bases from V and 6 bases from J; junction bases left unmatched: 10. The germline gives CDR1 MGHRA, CDR2 YSYEKL. The CDR3 reads CASSLYSGRGHGYTF. CDR3 DNA: TGCGCCAGCAGCCTTTACTCCGGCAGGGGGCATGGCTACACCTTC.

V gene TRBV5-4 combines with J gene TRBJ1-1, with D possibly TRBD1 on 5 matching bases. This CDR3 region has 17 residues. Per the germline V gene, CDR1 is SGHNT and CDR2 is YYREEE (reference sequence). The V end was cut by 0 bases, the J end by 0 bases, with 15 bases between. The CDR3 DNA follows: TGTGCCAGCAGCTTGGCGGCAGGGTCTGGCCTGAACACTGAAGCTTTCTTT. Its protein is CASSLAAGSGLNTEAFF.

This clone appeared a few times. J is TRBJ1-2 and V is TRBV5-1; 11 bases agree with TRBD1. CDR1 SGHRS and CDR2 YFSETQ come from the germline V gene. There are 18 residues in the CDR3. The J segment lost 6 bases and the V segment lost 6 bases, leaving 19 bases of the junction unmatched. The CDR3 spells CASTRAGTGGSSSNGYTF. CDR3 nucleotide sequence: TGCGCCAGCACCAGGGCCGGGACAGGGGGTTCGAGTTCAAATGGCTACACCTTC.

The chain carries TRBV9 and TRBJ2-1; no definite D call. The CDR3 is 12 amino acids. Per germline, CDR1 SGDLS and CDR2 YYNGEE. V lost 0 bases and J lost 10, with 8 bases in between. CDR3 sequence (DNA): TGTGCCAGCAGCGTAGGTGTGGGGGAGCAGTTCTTC. This translates into CASSVGVGEQFF. The full variable domain, completed using reference TRBV9 and TRBJ2-1, is DSGVTQTPKHLITATGQRVTLRCSPRSGDLSVYWYQQSLDQGLQFLIQYYNGEERAKGNILERFSAQQFPDLHSELNLSSLELGDSALYFCASSVGVGEQFFGPGTRLTVL.

V usage is TRBV6-4 and J usage is TRBJ1-2, with TRBD1 as a possible D gene (6 bases). V was cut by 0 bases and J by 8 bases, with 22 bases left in between. This CDR3 has 17 amino acids. Looked up from germline, CDR1 is MRHNA and CDR2 is SNTAGT. Here the CDR3 reads CASSDSMEGGDPRGYTF. CDR3 DNA: TGTGCCAGCAGTGACTCGATGGAGGGGGGGGACCCCCGCGGCTACACCTTC.